The present T cell receptor (beta chain) was sequenced within a study of cytomegalovirus exposure and HLA in healthy donors. Points on this clone: Its antigen is currently unknown.

V was shortened by 5 bases and J by 1 base, with 14 bases between the two germline ends. Germline V gives CDR1 MNHEY, CDR2 SMNVEV (reference sequence). CDR3 size: 15 residues. Study observations and caveats: Cytomegalovirus-associated status was assigned to 164 TCR beta chains. In a later analysis, a missense DCLRE1C variant was linked to TCR beta V- and J-gene trimming. There were some public TCRs occurring in many donors, but most TCR sequences were rare. A later analysis reportedly found fewer N-insertions in an Asian-associated ancestry cluster than the approximately 700-donor mean.

Both 60 Vbeta primers and 13 Jbeta primers went into the PCR. Sequencing was performed with immunoSEQ multiplex PCR; in TCRdb, only in-frame clones are kept and a portion is missing. This table has 150,000 to 200,000 clones, over 75% appearing once. The receptor was derived from a man younger than 35 in good health and CMV-seronegative. The chain combines TRBV27 with TRBJ2-5; maybe TRBD1 (6 bases). The sample comprised PBMCs. The DNA for the CDR3 is TGTGCCAGCAGTCCAGTGGTCAGGGGCCAAGAGACCCAGTACTTC. Translated, it gives CASSPVVRGQETQYF.